This record concerns one T cell receptor (beta chain) sequence. Its antigen is not identified. This sample was included in a study of cytomegalovirus exposure and HLA in healthy donors. The study's findings and limits: Confirmation in vitro established that a few CMV-associated chains were specific for CMV antigens. Rare TCR sequences predominated, though certain public TCRs were found in many donors.

This CDR3 spans 15 amino acids. With V trimmed by 2 bases and J by 5 bases, 7 bases remained unmatched. CDR1 and CDR2 (germline): SGDLS, YYNGEE. The protocol was immunoSEQ multiplex PCR, while the TCRdb copy is restricted to in-frame clones and leaves out a portion. The table lists roughly 140,000 clones, approximately 86% of them singletons. Sequenced material: PBMCs. The sequence came from a man between 18 and 29 years old in good health and CMV-seropositive. This sequence joins TRBV9 and TRBJ2-1; 7 nucleotides line up with TRBD2. CDR3 amino acids: CASSVTGLPDNEQFF. The DNA of the CDR3 is TGTGCCAGCAGCGTCACGGGACTACCGGACAATGAGCAGTTCTTC. Combining the CDR3 with reference TRBV9 and TRBJ2-1 gives the whole variable domain DSGVTQTPKHLITATGQRVTLRCSPRSGDLSVYWYQQSLDQGLQFLIQYYNGEERAKGNILERFSAQQFPDLHSELNLSSLELGDSALYFCASSVTGLPDNEQFFGPGTRLTVL.